Below, 19 T cell receptor beta chains from the same sample are listed, as sequenced in a study of blood T cells in healthy people across ages. A J-beta primer mix and a sample-barcoded 5' primer were used in a second PCR of about 6 to 12 cycles. TCRdb redid the calling of the 5' RACE reads with MiXCR, one entry per CDR3 protein. The repertoire consists of about 1.1 million distinct CDR3 sequences, with under 40% occurring once and the leading ten covering roughly 14%. Sequencing was done on a sample of blood. These receptors all come from a man aged 18 to 29 in good health.

The chain joins TRBV12-3 or TRBV12-4 to TRBJ2-7; 8 nucleotides match TRBD2. TRBJ2-5 explains the end of the DNA better; the J call may be wrong. CDR3 length: 15 residues. The CDR3: CASSPGGVGKGTQYF. Written as DNA, the CDR3 is TGTGCCAGCAGTCCGGGGGGGGTTGGTAAAGGGACCCAGTACTTC.

This clonotype appeared a few times. The CDR3 sequence: CASSQETPDTQYF. The CDR3 DNA is TGCGCCAGCAGCCAAGAGACCCCAGATACGCAGTATTTT. V usage is TRBV4-1 and J usage is TRBJ2-3; D is uncertain. The V gene's germline CDR1 is MGHRA and CDR2 YSYEKL. The length of the CDR3 is 13 residues. Trimming removed 0 bases at V and 4 bases at J, with 5 bases between.

This chain joins TRBV4-3 and TRBJ2-3; 7 nucleotides align to TRBD2. The CDR3 has 17 amino acids. V gave up 0 bases and J gave up 6 bases; unmatched junction bases: 12. The germline V gene encodes CDR1 LGHNA and CDR2 YSLEER. The CDR3: CASSQERRGIISDTQYF. In nucleotides, the CDR3 is TGCGCCAGCAGCCAAGAACGGCGGGGGATTATTTCGGATACGCAGTATTTT.

The chain uses TRBV12-3 or TRBV12-4 and TRBJ1-5, with 7 bases identical to TRBD1. V shed 3 bases and J 6 bases; nucleotides not matched to a gene: 5. The CDR3 spans 14 residues. The CDR3 DNA is TGTGCCAGCAGTTTTACAGGGGTTACTCAGCCCCAGCATTTT. Translating it yields CASSFTGVTQPQHF.

This chain connects TRBV20-1 to TRBJ1-1; unclear D gene. V dropped 3 bases and J dropped 3 bases, with 5 bases sitting between them. The CDR3 length is 11 residues. CDR1 and CDR2 from the germline V gene are DFQATT and SNEGSKA (reference sequence). CDR3 DNA: TGCAGTGCTAGTGGCTACACTGAAGCTTTCTTT. This codes for CSASGYTEAFF.

This chain uses TRBV5-1 with TRBJ2-3; 7 bases match TRBD1. CDR1 and CDR2 from the germline V gene are SGHRS and YFSETQ. With 0 bases clipped from V and 4 bases from J, the junction kept 5 bases outside the gene matches. This CDR3 has 15 amino acids. CDR3 DNA sequence: TGCGCCAGCAGCTTGGCCGACCAGGGGGCAGATACGCAGTATTTT. This gives the protein CASSLADQGADTQYF. The complete variable domain, with remaining parts taken from reference TRBV5-1 and TRBJ2-3, reads KAGVTQTPRYLIKTRGQQVTLSCSPISGHRSVSWYQQTPGQGLQFLFEYFSETQRNKGNFPGRFSGRQFSNSRSEMNVSTLELGDSALYLCASSLADQGADTQYFGPGTRLTVL.

This clonotype was seen a few times. The CDR3 sequence: CSPHAPLFRYGYTF. The CDR3, as DNA: TGCAGTCCTCACGCCCCACTATTTCGGTATGGCTACACCTTC. The V call is TRBV20-1, the J call TRBJ1-2; D gene uncertain. This CDR3 has 14 amino acids. The germline V gene has CDR1 DFQATT and CDR2 SNEGSKA (reference sequence). V was shortened by 8 bases and J by 5 bases, with 21 bases between the two germline ends.

This sequence joins TRBV9 and TRBJ2-5; 11 bases line up with TRBD2. J lost 2 bases, V lost 0 bases, and 12 bases had no gene match. Germline V gene lookup returns CDR1 SGDLS and CDR2 YYNGEE. CDR3 length equals 19 residues. CDR3 region: CASSVATRLAGRGQETQYF. The CDR3 nucleotides read TGTGCCAGCAGCGTAGCTACCAGACTAGCGGGGCGTGGGCAAGAGACCCAGTACTTC.

The chain recombines TRBV5-1 with TRBJ2-7; 7 bases map to TRBD1. The J call may be wrong; the DNA end is better matched by TRBJ2-5. The CDR3 consists of 14 residues. The germline V gene encodes CDR1 SGHRS and CDR2 YFSETQ. DNA of the CDR3: TGCGCCAGCAGCACCCGACAGGGTTCAGAGACCCAGTACTTC. Protein: CASSTRQGSETQYF.

This chain connects TRBV29-1 to TRBJ1-1; D unresolved. CDR1 SQVTM and CDR2 ANQGSEA come from the germline V gene. The CDR3 sequence is 14 residues long. V lost 0 bases and J 5 bases, leaving 13 bases between the germline ends. As DNA, the CDR3 is TGCAGCGTTGAAGATCGGGCAGGACCAACTGAAGCTTTCTTT. Translation gives CSVEDRAGPTEAFF.

The chain links TRBV7-9 to TRBJ2-3; no firm D call. Trimming removed 0 bases from V and 5 bases from J, with 9 bases in between. The CDR3 is made up of 14 amino acids. Germline assignment: CDR1 SEHNR and CDR2 FQNEAQ (reference sequence). Here the CDR3 reads CASSLANFQDTQYF. The CDR3 DNA reads as TGTGCCAGCAGCTTAGCCAATTTCCAAGATACGCAGTATTTT.

This clonotype was detected ten times or more. This chain links TRBV12-3 or TRBV12-4 with TRBJ2-3, with 8 bases matching TRBD2. This CDR3 contains 14 residues. Losses at the gene ends were 7 bases for V and 1 base for J; bases not matched to a gene: 4. The chain's CDR3 is CASTGLGGTDTQYF. The CDR3 bases are TGTGCCAGCACGGGACTAGGTGGCACAGATACGCAGTATTTT.

This clonotype was picked up a small number of times. This rearrangement joins TRBV12-3 or TRBV12-4 to TRBJ2-3, with no clear D. This CDR3 is 16 amino acids long. The ends were cut back, 3 bases at V and 0 bases at J, with 13 bases in the middle. CDR3: CASSFRRMTSTDTQYF. In DNA form, the CDR3 reads TGTGCCAGCAGTTTTCGACGGATGACTAGCACAGATACGCAGTATTTT.

The genes are TRBV29-1 and TRBJ1-1; tentatively, D is TRBD1 (6 bases). V was shortened by 6 bases and J by 5 bases, with 13 bases between the two germline ends. Germline assignment: CDR1 SQVTM and CDR2 ANQGSEA. CDR3 size: 12 residues. The CDR3 is CSVTFGTTEAFF. CDR3 bases: TGCAGCGTCACCTTCGGGACAACTGAAGCTTTCTTT. Filled out from reference TRBV29-1 and TRBJ1-1, the complete variable domain reads SAVISQKPSRDICQRGTSLTIQCQVDSQVTMMFWYRQQPGQSLTLIATANQGSEATYESGFVIDKFPISRPNLTFSTLTVSNMSPEDSSIYLCSVTFGTTEAFFGQGTRLTVV.

A note on this clonotype: At one boundary the junction diverges from the germline segment, which might be a read error. The chain is built from TRBV20-1 and TRBJ2-1, with TRBD2 as a possible D gene (5 bases). Germline CDR1 and CDR2: DFQATT and SNEGSKA (reference sequence). The CDR3 extends over 15 amino acids. The CDR3 nucleotides are TGCGGTGCTAGAGATTTAGCGCCCTCCTACAATGAGCAGTTCTTC. Translation: CGARDLAPSYNEQFF.

V and J are TRBV9 and TRBJ2-3; the D gene is possibly TRBD2 (7 bases). V lost 3 bases, J lost 2 bases, and 13 bases lay in between. CDR1 is SGDLS and CDR2 is YYNGEE in the germline V gene. The CDR3 is made up of 15 amino acids. The CDR3 loop reads CASSARGATTDTQYF. The DNA of the CDR3 is TGTGCCAGCAGCGCCCGGGGGGCCACCACAGATACGCAGTATTTT.

The chain joins TRBV12-3 or TRBV12-4 to TRBJ2-5, with 10 bases fitting TRBD2. The CDR3 has 16 residues. Trimming removed 5 bases from V and 5 bases from J; junction bases left unmatched: 11. The CDR3 nucleotides are TGTGCCAGCAGTCCTTCCGAACTAGCGGGGAGTGAGACCCAGTACTTC. Translated: CASSPSELAGSETQYF.

V and J are TRBV20-1 and TRBJ1-1; 7 bases fit TRBD1. The CDR3 has 15 amino acids. Germline values: CDR1 DFQATT, CDR2 SNEGSKA (reference sequence). V lost 0 bases, J lost 1 base, and 5 bases stayed unmatched. The CDR3: CSARETGTENTEAFF. CDR3 sequence (DNA): TGCAGTGCTAGAGAAACCGGGACAGAGAACACTGAAGCTTTCTTT.

This clonotype occurred a few times. The chain recombines TRBV5-1 with TRBJ1-5; unclear D gene. V was trimmed by 0 bases and J by 8 bases, leaving 9 bases between them. This CDR3 spans 13 amino acids. Germline V gives CDR1 SGHRS, CDR2 YFSETQ. CDR3 region: CASSLGGGEPQHF. The DNA for the CDR3 is TGCGCCAGCAGCTTGGGAGGCGGGGAGCCCCAGCATTTT.